The present entry profiles one T cell receptor (beta chain) with its context. As yet, its antigen is unknown. Within the sample, other DNA sequences also encode this same CDR3. The data originate from a study of beta chain features in type 1 diabetes. Trimming cost V 3 bases and J 8 bases, with 10 bases left between them. This CDR3 contains 11 residues. From germline, CDR1 is GTSNPN and CDR2 SVGIG (reference sequence). Sequencing targeted expressed TCRB transcripts, as all isolated RNA had been reverse transcribed. Profiling relied on immunoSEQ multiplex PCR, and the TCRdb table lists in-frame clones only, not all of them. The table has some 640,000 clones, roughly 13% seen once. Findings of the study overall: Patients with Type 1 diabetes showed moderately but significantly shorter TCRB CDR3s in all four CD4+ subsets. Cells with high TCR expression could be over-represented by cDNA sequencing.

The chain combines TRBV30 with TRBJ1-1, with unresolved D. Sequencing used naive CD4+ T cells from blood. This clonotype originated in a young man with type 1 diabetes. CDR3 in amino acids: CAWSAGSEAFF. The CDR3 region has the DNA TGTGCCTGGAGCGCCGGGAGCGAAGCTTTCTTT.